This T cell receptor (beta chain) was recorded in a study of Graves' ophthalmopathy and Graves' hyperthyroidism. None of the included patients had other autoimmune diseases, uncontrolled infections, pregnancy or lactation, as these led to exclusion. PBMCs were density-gradient isolated from roughly 10 ml fresh blood. The CDR3 covers 12 residues. CDR1 and CDR2 from the germline V gene are DFQATT and SNEGSKA (reference sequence). The trim removed 6 bases at V and 4 bases at J, leaving 5 bases unmatched. Beta-chain TCR CDR3 regions were amplified from RNA transcripts. The library came from an HTBI-primed first-round RT-PCR and a second-round multiplex PCR. One entry per CDR3 protein, called by TCRdb with MiXCR from the multiplex PCR reads. The repertoire holds about 700,000 distinct CDR3 sequences, with 35% to 50% as singletons. This clonotype was detected a few times. Its antigen is unknown. Study conclusions and caveats: Forecasting of ophthalmopathy progression by the model achieved around 68% sensitivity and around 72% specificity. Most expanded thyroid clonotypes above 0.001 frequency also appeared in blood.

The chain joins TRBV20-1 to TRBJ2-5, with 7 bases aligning to TRBD2. Source material: peripheral blood. The sequence derives from an adult man with Graves' ophthalmopathy. The CDR3 reads CSAGEGRETQYF. In DNA, the CDR3 is TGCAGTGCCGGGGAGGGGCGAGAGACCCAGTACTTC.